The rows below give T cell receptor beta chains drawn from one sample of a study of blood T cell repertoires in COVID-19. The assay was immunoSEQ multiplex PCR, and TCRdb's table has in-frame clones only and misses some. The table lists over 200,000 clones, 75% to 85% of them singletons. The specimen was peripheral blood. These TCRs come from a middle-aged man who had recovered from COVID-19. Both conserved end residues are part of each CDR3. A D gene is named only where the DNA matches it firmly. Clone size is shown for a subset of rows, as once, few, many or a class of expanded clone.

v_gene	j_gene	abundance	d_gene	CDR3nt	CDR3aa
TRBV18	TRBJ2-5	-	-	TGTGCCAGCTCCCCTCCCCAGCCGAGGGAAGAGACCCAGTACTTC	CASSPPQPREETQYF
TRBV2	TRBJ1-6	-	TRBD1	TGTGCCAGCAGTTGGGACAGCAGTTCACCCCTCCACTTT	CASSWDSSSPLHF
TRBV30	TRBJ2-1	-	TRBD2	TGTGCCTGGAGTCTAGCGGGAGACGAGCAGTTCTTC	CAWSLAGDEQFF
TRBV30	TRBJ2-1	-	-	TGTGCCTGGAACGGGGGCTCCTACAATGAGCAGTTCTTC	CAWNGGSYNEQFF
TRBV5-6	TRBJ2-7	-	-	TGTGCCAGCAGCGACGGACAGATTTCCTACGAGCAGTACTTC	CASSDGQISYEQYF
TRBV6-2/TRBV6-3	TRBJ2-4	-	TRBD1	TGTGCCAGCAGTAAATCCCGGACAGGGTCGATAGCCAAAAACATTCAGTACTTC	CASSKSRTGSIAKNIQYF
TRBV28	TRBJ1-1	-	-	TGTGCCAGCAGTATGGGTGGGAACAGGGACGACACTGAAGCTTTCTTT	CASSMGGNRDDTEAFF
TRBV12-3/TRBV12-4	TRBJ2-7	-	TRBD1	TGTGCCAGCAGCCCGACAGGGTCGGGCGAGCAGTACTTC	CASSPTGSGEQYF
TRBV4-3	TRBJ1-1	-	-	TGCGCCAGCAGCCAGAGGGAGGACACTGAAGCTTTCTTT	CASSQREDTEAFF
TRBV7-8	TRBJ1-4	-	TRBD1	TGTGCCAGCAGCTTGGGGACAGCTAATGAAAAACTGTTTTTT	CASSLGTANEKLFF
TRBV5-6	TRBJ2-7	-	-	TGTGCCAGCAGCCTAGCCGGGGGATCCTACGAGCAGTACTTC	CASSLAGGSYEQYF
TRBV1	TRBJ2-5	-	-	TGCACCAGCAGCCAAGATTTGACTAGTTTGGGTGAGACCCAGTACTTC	CTSSQDLTSLGETQYF
TRBV7-9	TRBJ1-2	-	TRBD1	TGTGCCAGCAGCCCAGGACAGGGTTTCACGCTTACGGGCTACACCTTC	CASSPGQGFTLTGYTF
TRBV7-8	TRBJ1-2	-	TRBD1	TGTGCCAGCAGCCTGGGTAGGGGGCATGGTGGCTACACCTTC	CASSLGRGHGGYTF
TRBV30	TRBJ2-7	-	-	TGTGCCTGGAACCCGGGGACGGGGACATTTCAGCAGTACTTC	CAWNPGTGTFQQYF
TRBV5-4	TRBJ2-7	-	TRBD1	TGTGCCAGCAGCTGGGGACAGGGGACCTACTACGAGCAGTACTTC	CASSWGQGTYYEQYF
TRBV9	TRBJ1-1	-	TRBD1	TGTGCCAGCAGCCCTCGGACAGGGGGGAACACTGAAGCTTTCTTT	CASSPRTGGNTEAFF
TRBV19	TRBJ1-6	-	-	TGTGCCAGTAGTATAACGGGTCTCGAAAATTCACCCCTCCACTTT	CASSITGLENSPLHF
TRBV6-5	TRBJ1-2	-	-	TGTGCCAGCAGCGACGGGGGCTATGGCTACACCTTC	CASSDGGYGYTF
TRBV27	TRBJ1-2	-	-	TGTGCCAGCAGTCCTCGGACAGCATATGGCTACACCTTC	CASSPRTAYGYTF
TRBV6-2/TRBV6-3	TRBJ2-3	once	TRBD1	TGTGCCAGCAGTTACCCCTCACGGGGCAGGGGGACAGGAGATACGCAGTATTTT	CASSYPSRGRGTGDTQYF
TRBV7-9	TRBJ2-2	few	-	TGTGCCAGCAGCTCGGGGGTCACCGGGGAGCTGTTTTTT	CASSSGVTGELFF
TRBV6-1	TRBJ2-6	-	-	TGTGCCAGCAGTGATACAGGGTCTGGGGCCAACGTCCTGACTTTC	CASSDTGSGANVLTF
TRBV6-4	TRBJ2-3	-	-	TGTGCCAGCAGTTCAGGGGACACAGATACGCAGTATTTT	CASSSGDTDTQYF
TRBV19	TRBJ2-1	-	TRBD2	TGTGCCAGTAGAATAGCGGGAGGACTCAATGAGCAGTTCTTC	CASRIAGGLNEQFF
TRBV10-3	TRBJ2-7	-	-	TGTGCCATCGATGCCGGACGGGGGACTGAGTCGTACTTC	CAIDAGRGTESYF
TRBV6-6	TRBJ2-4	-	TRBD2	TGTGCCAGCAGTCGATCCCGACTAGCGGGGCCTCTAGCCAAAAACATTCAGTACTTC	CASSRSRLAGPLAKNIQYF
TRBV6-1	TRBJ2-1	-	-	TGTGCCAGCAGTGAAAGGGGGACCGAGGAAAATGAGCAGTTCTTC	CASSERGTEENEQFF
TRBV30	TRBJ2-5	-	-	TGTGCCTGGAGTGTACACGCTCAAGAGACCCAGTACTTC	CAWSVHAQETQYF
TRBV11-2	TRBJ2-2	-	TRBD2	TGTGCCAGCAGCCCCTTTAGCGGGGGGGGCACCGGGGAGCTGTTTTTT	CASSPFSGGGTGELFF
TRBV7-9	TRBJ2-3	-	TRBD2	TGTGCCAGCAGCTCGGGGACTAGCGGGGGGGATACGCAGTATTTT	CASSSGTSGGDTQYF
TRBV11-2	TRBJ2-1	-	-	TGTGCCAGCAGCTTAGCATCGTGGGAGAAGCAGTTCTTC	CASSLASWEKQFF
TRBV30	TRBJ2-3	-	TRBD2	TGTGCCTGGAGTGGCGGGGGTCGAGATACGCAGTATTTT	CAWSGGGRDTQYF
TRBV6-5	TRBJ1-1	-	TRBD1	TGTGCCAGCAGGCCCGACAGGGGAGGTTCCTTCTTT	CASRPDRGGSFF
TRBV11-3	TRBJ2-5	-	-	TGTGCCAGCAGCTTCCCTTTCGAAGAAGGAGTCCGGGGAGAGACCCAGTACTTC	CASSFPFEEGVRGETQYF
TRBV25-1	TRBJ2-3	-	-	TGTGCCAGCAGTGAGTCTGATACGCAGTATTTT	CASSESDTQYF
TRBV5-1	TRBJ2-5	few	TRBD2	TGCGCCAGCAGCCTCGGACTAGATGGCAAGACCCAGTACTTC	CASSLGLDGKTQYF
TRBV6-2/TRBV6-3	TRBJ1-2	-	TRBD1	TGTGCCAGCAGTTACCAGCTAACAGGGGGCCATGGCTACACCTTC	CASSYQLTGGHGYTF
TRBV7-2	TRBJ1-2	-	-	TGTGCCAGCAGGCCAGATCATGGCAGAAATAACTATGGCTACACCTTC	CASRPDHGRNNYGYTF
TRBV5-1	TRBJ1-1	-	TRBD1	TGCGCCAGCAGCCGACAGGGGAGCACTGAAGCTTTCTTT	CASSRQGSTEAFF
TRBV23-1	TRBJ2-3	-	TRBD2	TGCGCCAGCAGGCGCGATCTGGCGGGAGACGATACGCAGTATTTT	CASRRDLAGDDTQYF
TRBV27	TRBJ2-1	-	-	TGTGCCAGCAGTTTTAGTGGGGGGTCCTACAATGAGCAGTTCTTC	CASSFSGGSYNEQFF
TRBV2	TRBJ2-7	-	TRBD2	TGTGCCAGCCTCCTCGCGGAACTAGCGGGAGCCTACGAGCAGTACTTC	CASLLAELAGAYEQYF
TRBV29-1	TRBJ1-2	-	-	TGCAGCGTTGAAGATCGTCCCAGGCTTGGTGGCTACACCTTC	CSVEDRPRLGGYTF
TRBV3-1/TRBV3-2	TRBJ2-7	-	-	TGTGCCAGCAGCCAAGTTACTTTCTACGAGCAGTACTTC	CASSQVTFYEQYF
TRBV14	TRBJ2-1	-	-	TGTGCCAGCAGCCAGCCCTTCAGACTGCAGTTCTTC	CASSQPFRLQFF
TRBV19	TRBJ1-1	-	TRBD1	TGTGCCAGTAGGCAGATGGACAGGGGGACTGAAGCTTTCTTT	CASRQMDRGTEAFF
TRBV15	TRBJ2-4	-	TRBD2	TGTGCCACCAGCAGAGGCCGGACTAGCGGGCTTAGAAACATTCAGTACTTC	CATSRGRTSGLRNIQYF
TRBV23-1	TRBJ1-5	-	-	TGCGCCAGCAGTCCCCTCTCTACGGGAATGGGCAATCAGCCCCAGCATTTT	CASSPLSTGMGNQPQHF
TRBV10-2	TRBJ1-2	few	-	TGCGCCAGCAGTGAGTCGCGGGGCTATGGCTACACCTTC	CASSESRGYGYTF
TRBV12-3/TRBV12-4	TRBJ1-2	-	-	TGTGCCAGCAGTTCAGGGGTTGGCTACACCTTC	CASSSGVGYTF
TRBV19	TRBJ1-4	-	-	TGTGCCAGTAGTATCAGGACAGAAAATGAAAAACTGTTTTTT	CASSIRTENEKLFF
TRBV6-6	TRBJ1-1	-	-	TGTGCCAGCAGTTACTCGGTCTCCCGGCGCGGCACTGAAGCTTTCTTT	CASSYSVSRRGTEAFF